What follows are 30 T cell receptor beta chains derived from one specimen sequenced in a study of human T cells and chemical hapten exposure. Time point here: patch test 1, 2 weeks after DPC sensitization. The treatment denotes: therapeutic diphenylcyclopropenone sensitization with weekly scalp DPC. A single record per CDR3 protein comes from TCRdb applying MiXCR to the RACE reads. The table has 300,000 to 450,000 distinct CDR3 sequences, more than 4.5% seen once. The material was whole blood, obtained in connection with sensitization to the hapten diphenylcyclopropenone (DPC). Receptors originate from a woman between 50 and 59 years old with alopecia areata. Some clones in this sample may be carry-over from other donors' samples.

In this sample, this clonotype turned up many times. The J gene is TRBJ1-6, the V gene TRBV11-2; perhaps TRBD1 as D (5 bases). The germline V gene encodes CDR1 SGHAT and CDR2 FQNNGV. Trimming took 6 bases from V and 9 from J, leaving 18 bases between them. This CDR3 spans 15 amino acids. The CDR3 bases are TGTGCCAGCAGTATGGAAGGGGACGGGTTTTCACCCCTCCACTTT. It is translated as CASSMEGDGFSPLHF. The full variable domain, its missing parts supplied by reference TRBV11-2 and TRBJ1-6, is EAGVAQSPRYKIIEKRQSVAFWCNPISGHATLYWYQQILGQGPKLLIQFQNNGVVDDSQLPKDRFSAERLKGVDSTLKIQPAKLEDSAVYLCASSMEGDGFSPLHFGNGTRLTVT.

Only a few counts were recorded for this clonotype. V and J are TRBV5-6 and TRBJ2-3; 12 bases are shared with TRBD2. From germline, CDR1 is SGHDT and CDR2 YYEEEE. Unmatched junction bases numbered 5, after V lost 0 bases and J lost 3 bases. The CDR3 has 17 amino acids. The CDR3 nucleotides are TGTGCCAGCAGCTTGGTGACTAGCGGGGGCCTAACAGATACGCAGTATTTT. Translation: CASSLVTSGGLTDTQYF.

This clonotype was recorded at least ten times. The J gene is TRBJ1-5, the V gene TRBV18; weak D call: TRBD1 (5 bases). The V end was cut by 1 base, the J end by 4 bases, with 14 bases between. Germline V gene data show CDR1 as KGHSH and CDR2 as LQKENI. The CDR3 consists of 16 residues. The DNA of the CDR3 is TGTGCCAGCTCACCACAGGGAGGGGTCTTTAATCAGCCCCAGCATTTT. Residues: CASSPQGGVFNQPQHF. The full variable domain, in which reference TRBV18 and TRBJ1-5 provide the parts outside the CDR3, is NAGVMQNPRHLVRRRGQEARLRCSPMKGHSHVYWYRQLPEEGLKFMVYLQKENIIDESGMPKERFSAEFPKEGPSILRIQQVVRGDSAAYFCASSPQGGVFNQPQHFGDGTRLSIL.

This clonotype has only a few counts. The chain combines TRBV9 with TRBJ2-3, with 7 bases aligning to TRBD2. Trimming took 4 bases from V and 0 from J; bases not matched to a gene: 8. This CDR3 comprises 16 residues. The germline gives CDR1 SGDLS, CDR2 YYNGEE. This CDR3 is CASSPPAGTSTDTQYF. The CDR3, as DNA: TGTGCCAGCAGCCCACCAGCGGGAACTAGCACAGATACGCAGTATTTT.

This clonotype was recorded at least ten times. The CDR3 DNA sequence: TGTGCCAGCTGCGCTAGCTTAGGACAGAATCAGCCCCAGCATTTT. Amino acids: CASCASLGQNQPQHF. The chain combines TRBV7-2 with TRBJ1-5, with a tentative D call TRBD1 (6 bases). Germline V gene lookup returns CDR1 SGHTA and CDR2 FQGNSA. V lost 8 bases to trimming and J lost 4 bases, with 18 bases between them. This CDR3 region has 15 residues.

This clonotype appeared a single time. This may stem from a read error, because a much larger clone lies one nucleotide away. The chain uses TRBV7-2 and TRBJ1-2, with 10 positions matching TRBD1. The CDR3 contains 14 residues. Germline V CDR1 and CDR2: SGHTA, FQGNSA. CDR3 in DNA: TGTGCCAGCAGCAGGGACAGGGGAAACTATAGCTACACCTTC. Translation: CASSRDRGNYSYTF.

The chain couples TRBV11-2 to TRBJ2-1; possible D gene TRBD2, 6 bases. CDR1 is SGHAT, CDR2 FQNNGV, per germline. The CDR3 is 12 amino acids. Trimming left V 5 bases short and J 9 bases short, with 11 bases between. Written as DNA, the CDR3 is TGTGCCAGCAGCGGGGGGTACGGTGAGCAGTTCTTC. The encoded protein is CASSGGYGEQFF.

This clonotype was seen ten or more times. The chain has TRBV28 and TRBJ1-5; possibly TRBD1 for D (6 bases). The CDR3 has 13 amino acids. CDR1 is MDHEN and CDR2 is SYDVKM in the germline V gene. Trimming removed 3 bases at V and 6 bases at J, with 9 bases between. The CDR3 protein is CASSFRGGQPQHF. The CDR3 DNA is TGTGCCAGCAGTTTCAGGGGAGGTCAGCCCCAGCATTTT.

The table lists this clonotype with a few counts. The CDR3 protein is CSPIGDRNTEAFF. CDR3 DNA: TGCAGTCCTATTGGGGACCGCAACACTGAAGCTTTCTTT. The rearrangement joins TRBV20-1 to TRBJ1-1, with D tentatively TRBD1 (5 bases). In germline, CDR1 is DFQATT, CDR2 SNEGSKA (reference sequence). The CDR3 runs 13 residues. V was shortened by 8 bases and J by 2 bases, with 15 bases between the two germline ends.

This clonotype turned up a few times. The CDR3 bases are TGTGCCACCAGCACAAGATTGGGCGTTAGCGAAAACTACAATGAGCAGTTCTTC. It is translated as CATSTRLGVSENYNEQFF. The V gene is TRBV15, the J gene TRBJ2-1, with D maybe TRBD2 (5 bases). This CDR3 has 18 residues. Germline V gene data show CDR1 as LNHNV and CDR2 as YYDKDF (reference sequence). Trimming pared 4 bases from V and 3 bases from J, leaving 22 bases between.

This clonotype was seen many times. The rearrangement uses TRBV10-3 and TRBJ2-1; D is ambiguous. Germline lookup yields CDR1 ENHRY and CDR2 SYGVKD. V lost 4 bases and J lost 8, with 6 bases in between. The CDR3 contains 11 residues. CDR3 loop: CAISVSDEQFF. The CDR3 DNA reads as TGTGCCATCAGTGTAAGCGATGAGCAGTTCTTC.

This clonotype was picked up many times. The J gene is TRBJ1-2, the V gene TRBV12-3 or TRBV12-4, with D possibly matching TRBD1 (5 bases). This CDR3 comprises 13 residues. Trimming took 5 bases from V and 4 from J, leaving 11 bases between them. The CDR3 protein is CASSTDTPYGYTF. DNA for the CDR3: TGTGCCAGCAGTACGGACACCCCCTATGGCTACACCTTC.

This clonotype was recorded at least ten times. J is TRBJ2-1 and V is TRBV5-4; 9 bases agree with TRBD2. The V and J ends lost 5 bases and 2 bases, in that order; junction bases with no gene match: 5. Germline V gene lookup returns CDR1 SGHNT and CDR2 YYREEE (reference sequence). CDR3 length equals 15 residues. CDR3 loop: CASSSGSVTYNEQFF. In nucleotides, the CDR3 is TGTGCCAGCAGTAGCGGGAGTGTAACCTACAATGAGCAGTTCTTC.

This clonotype showed up many times. The chain has TRBV10-2 and TRBJ2-2; 7 bases agree with TRBD1. The germline V gene encodes CDR1 WSHSY and CDR2 SAAADI. The trim removed 4 bases at V and 7 bases at J, leaving 6 bases unmatched. This CDR3 spans 14 amino acids. CDR3 protein: CASSVTGRDGELFF. CDR3 DNA sequence: TGCGCCAGCAGTGTGACAGGGCGAGACGGGGAGCTGTTTTTT.

In its sample, this clonotype was seen many times. This rearrangement joins TRBV28 to TRBJ2-3, with unresolved D. CDR1 and CDR2 from the germline V gene are MDHEN and SYDVKM. V dropped 7 bases and J dropped 3 bases, with 11 bases sitting between them. The CDR3 covers 13 residues. DNA of the CDR3: TGTGCCAGCACCCCTTACACAACAGATACGCAGTATTTT. Translating it yields CASTPYTTDTQYF.

There are many counts of this clonotype. The V call is TRBV7-9, the J call TRBJ2-5; D is undetermined. The germline CDR1 and CDR2 sequences are SEHNR and FQNEAQ (reference sequence). This CDR3 spans 13 amino acids. V was pared by 2 bases and J by 1 base, with 5 bases between. CDR3 in DNA: TGTGCCAGCAGCTTACCGGTCCAAGAGACCCAGTACTTC. Protein product: CASSLPVQETQYF.

This clonotype turned up a few times. The chain links TRBV6-2 or TRBV6-3 to TRBJ2-3; 9 bases agree with TRBD2. V trimming: 6 bases; J trimming: 0 bases; junction bases outside the gene matches: 4. Germline lookup yields CDR1 MNHEY and CDR2 SVGEGT. This CDR3 contains 15 residues. The CDR3 sequence: CASREAGGSTDTQYF. The DNA for the CDR3 is TGTGCCAGCAGGGAAGCGGGAGGAAGCACAGATACGCAGTATTTT.

The J gene is TRBJ2-1, the V gene TRBV7-2; D is perhaps TRBD1 or TRBD2 (5 bases each). The CDR3 covers 16 residues. Germline CDR1 reads SGHTA; CDR2 reads FQGNSA. The germline V and J ends were trimmed by 1 base and 7 bases, with 17 bases remaining between them. The CDR3 spells CASSLVPRGPRNEQFF. CDR3 in DNA: TGTGCCAGCAGCTTAGTTCCCCGGGGCCCAAGAAATGAGCAGTTCTTC. The whole variable domain, remainder taken from reference TRBV7-2 and TRBJ2-1, is GAGVSQSPSNKVTEKGKDVELRCDPISGHTALYWYRQSLGQGLEFLIYFQGNSAPDKSGLPSDRFSAERTGGSVSTLTIQRTQQEDSAVYLCASSLVPRGPRNEQFFGPGTRLTVL.

This clonotype was observed at least ten times. The gene calls are TRBV5-1 and TRBJ2-3; D is unresolved. Germline-derived CDR1 and CDR2 are SGHRS and YFSETQ. The CDR3 runs 14 residues. V lost 0 bases and J 6 bases, leaving 11 bases between the germline ends. This chain's CDR3 is CASSLVPAGDTQYF. The CDR3 DNA follows: TGCGCCAGCAGCTTGGTCCCCGCCGGGGATACGCAGTATTTT.

The rearrangement joins TRBV12-3 or TRBV12-4 to TRBJ1-1, with TRBD1 matching 9 bases. Losses at the gene ends were 7 bases for V and 5 bases for J; bases not matched to a gene: 5. The CDR3 consists of 13 residues. CDR3 sequence: CASTRDRVTEAFF. The DNA for the CDR3 is TGTGCCAGCACCCGGGACAGGGTAACTGAAGCTTTCTTT.

A few counts support this clonotype. The gene calls are TRBV12-3 or TRBV12-4 and TRBJ2-7; 12 nucleotides agree with TRBD2. The junction had 2 bases not matched to a gene; V was cut back by 9 bases and J by 11 bases. This CDR3 region has 10 residues. Here the CDR3 DNA reads TGTGCCAGACGACTAGCGGGGGAGTACTTC. Protein product: CARRLAGEYF.

The V gene is TRBV4-3, the J gene TRBJ1-2; 7 bases agree with TRBD1. In germline, CDR1 is LGHNA, CDR2 YSLEER. V dropped 1 base and J dropped 6; count of bases not matched to a gene: 5. The CDR3 extends over 14 amino acids. The chain's CDR3 is CASSQGLTGNGYTF. CDR3 nucleotides: TGCGCCAGCAGCCAAGGCCTGACAGGGAATGGCTACACCTTC.

This clonotype was seen a single time. CDR3 sequence: CASKTQGAGIQPQHF. DNA of the CDR3: TGTGCCAGCAAAACACAGGGGGCCGGCATTCAGCCCCAGCATTTT. The chain combines TRBV28 with TRBJ1-5, with 9 bases that match TRBD1. This CDR3 is 15 amino acids long. Trimming removed 7 bases from V and 6 bases from J; junction bases left unmatched: 10. From germline, CDR1 is MDHEN and CDR2 SYDVKM.

V and J are TRBV29-1 and TRBJ2-3, with D perhaps matching TRBD2 (5 bases). Looked up from germline, CDR1 is SQVTM and CDR2 is ANQGSEA. The ends were cut back, 6 bases at V and 1 base at J, with 11 bases in the middle. This CDR3 has 13 residues. CDR3 bases: TGCAGCGTCCTGGACTGGGGCACAGATACGCAGTATTTT. Translation gives CSVLDWGTDTQYF.

The chain carries TRBV4-3 and TRBJ2-5; D gene unclear. The V end was cut by 0 bases, the J end by 2 bases, with 13 bases between. The CDR3 is 16 residues long. Germline assignment: CDR1 LGHNA and CDR2 YSLEER. Here the CDR3 reads CASSQDRITSQETQYF. For the CDR3, the DNA is TGCGCCAGCAGCCAAGATCGAATAACGTCGCAAGAGACCCAGTACTTC.

The sample holds many counts of this clonotype. CDR3 sequence reads: CASSPWTSGTDTQYF. The DNA of the CDR3 is TGTGCCAGCAGTCCCTGGACTAGCGGCACAGATACGCAGTATTTT. The chain carries TRBV6-5 and TRBJ2-3, with TRBD2 matching 9 bases. J was trimmed by 1 base and V by 5 bases; bases with no gene match: 4. In germline, CDR1 is MNHEY, CDR2 SVGAGI. The CDR3 is 15 amino acids.

The table lists this clonotype with many counts. The V gene is TRBV6-5, the J gene TRBJ1-5; no clear D. Between the trimmed V and J ends, which lost 8 bases and 3 bases, there was a span of 5 bases. CDR1 and CDR2 (germline): MNHEY, SVGAGI. The CDR3 spans 11 residues. In DNA form, the CDR3 reads TGTGCCAGCGGGCTCAATCAGCCCCAGCATTTT. Protein: CASGLNQPQHF.

This clonotype was observed a few times. The chain uses TRBV5-6 and TRBJ1-1; D is perhaps TRBD1 (6 bases). CDR1 is SGHDT, CDR2 YYEEEE, per germline. Trimming stripped 3 bases from V and 11 bases from J, with 20 bases between. This CDR3 region has 14 residues. The CDR3 is CASSSPGTPELAFF. CDR3 coding DNA: TGTGCCAGCAGCTCCCCCGGGACACCCGAATTGGCTTTCTTT. The full variable domain, in which reference TRBV5-6 and TRBJ1-1 provide the parts outside the CDR3, is DAGVTQSPTHLIKTRGQQVTLRCSPKSGHDTVSWYQQALGQGPQFIFQYYEEEERQRGNFPDRFSGHQFPNYSSELNVNALLLGDSALYLCASSSPGTPELAFFGQGTRLTVV.

This clonotype was seen repeatedly, ten times or more. In nucleotides, the CDR3 is TGTGCCAGCAGCCGCCCGCCCGGGCGGGCTGAAGCTTTCTTT. It specifies CASSRPPGRAEAFF. The chain carries TRBV7-2 and TRBJ1-1; no reliable D call. CDR3 length: 14 amino acids. Deletions cut 5 bases from V and 6 bases from J, with 16 bases between. Germline V CDR1 and CDR2: SGHTA, FQGNSA.

This clonotype was seen more than once but under ten times. This rearrangement joins TRBV27 to TRBJ2-7; unclear D gene. Germline V gene data show CDR1 as MNHEY and CDR2 as SMNVEV (reference sequence). V lost 5 bases to trimming and J lost 5 bases, with 13 bases between them. This CDR3 region has 13 residues. CDR3 sequence reads: CASSLEGRHEQYF. CDR3 coding DNA: TGTGCCAGCAGTCTAGAAGGTCGCCACGAGCAGTACTTC.